A selection of T cell receptor beta chains follows, all from one sample in a study of response to subunit inactivated influenza vaccine. TCRdb independently ran MiXCR on the RT-PCR reads; one entry per CDR3 protein. The data contain approximately 490,000 distinct CDR3 sequences, 6% to 9% of them seen just once; the ten biggest clones take up about an eighth. This sample comprised PBMCs from blood, obtained about 23 months after vaccination. All receptors derive from a man aged 50-75 years who received an inactivated influenza vaccine. Each CDR3 is given with its conserved first and last residue. Fields, in order: J gene, V gene, D gene, clone size, CDR3 protein, CDR3 DNA. D genes are given only for firm matches. Size is stated for part of the rows, as once, few or many counts, or as a class when the clone is expanded.

TRBJ2-2	TRBV20-1	.	few	CSARDNGGHTGELFF	TGCAGTGCTAGAGATAACGGGGGACACACCGGGGAGCTGTTTTTT
TRBJ2-2	TRBV27	TRBD2	.	CASSISGREGTGELFF	TGTGCCAGCAGCATTAGCGGGAGGGAGGGAACCGGGGAGCTGTTTTTT
TRBJ2-5	TRBV7-2	TRBD2	few	CASSLGGLASQQETQYF	TGTGCCAGCAGCTTAGGGGGACTAGCGTCGCAACAAGAGACCCAGTACTTC
TRBJ2-3	TRBV6-1	TRBD2	.	CASFGGGADTQYF	TGTGCCAGCTTTGGCGGGGGGGCAGATACGCAGTATTTT
TRBJ2-1	TRBV10-3	TRBD1	.	CAISDPDRGNEQFF	TGTGCCATCAGTGACCCGGACAGGGGGAATGAGCAGTTCTTC
TRBJ2-3	TRBV4-2	.	few	CASSQGGLGADTQYF	TGTGCCAGCAGCCAAGGGGGCCTTGGGGCAGATACGCAGTATTTT
TRBJ2-5	TRBV10-3	TRBD2	few	CAISDPLAGQETQYF	TGTGCCATCAGTGATCCTCTAGCGGGACAAGAGACCCAGTACTTC
TRBJ2-3	TRBV29-1	.	few	CSVADGTDTQYF	TGCAGCGTGGCGGACGGCACAGATACGCAGTATTTT
TRBJ1-2	TRBV5-1	TRBD1	.	CASSLLGQGANGYTF	TGCGCCAGCAGCTTGCTGGGACAGGGGGCGAATGGCTACACCTTC
TRBJ1-5	TRBV12-3/TRBV12-4	TRBD1	many	CASTLGTGVQPQHF	TGTGCCAGCACCCTCGGGACAGGGGTTCAGCCCCAGCATTTT
TRBJ2-5	TRBV5-5	.	.	CASSLRRAGETQYF	TGTGCCAGCAGCTTGAGGAGGGCGGGAGAGACCCAGTACTTC
TRBJ2-5	TRBV5-5	.	.	CASSWDPGETQYF	TGTGCCAGCAGCTGGGACCCTGGAGAGACCCAGTACTTC
TRBJ2-7	TRBV6-5	.	many	CASSYSEQAPYEQYF	TGTGCCAGCAGTTACTCTGAACAGGCACCCTACGAGCAGTACTTC
TRBJ2-1	TRBV20-1	.	many	CSARLAQGNEQFF	TGCAGTGCTAGACTAGCCCAGGGGAATGAGCAGTTCTTC
TRBJ2-1	TRBV20-1	TRBD1	.	CSATATGEWNEQFF	TGCAGTGCCACAGCGACAGGGGAATGGAATGAGCAGTTCTTC
TRBJ2-7	TRBV7-2	.	.	CASSPDRHRNEQYF	TGTGCCAGCAGCCCCGACAGGCATCGCAACGAGCAGTACTTC
TRBJ2-6	TRBV6-5	.	few	CASSYSLTLRSGANVLTF	TGTGCCAGCAGTTACTCGTTGACCTTGAGGAGTGGGGCCAACGTCCTGACTTTC
TRBJ1-6	TRBV10-3	.	.	CAISESGPRENSPLHF	TGTGCCATCAGTGAGTCGGGCCCCAGGGAGAATTCACCCCTCCACTTT
TRBJ2-7	TRBV28	.	few	CASHTGRYEQYF	TGTGCCAGCCACACAGGGCGGTACGAGCAGTACTTC
TRBJ2-3	TRBV6-1	TRBD2	few	CASSASGRASDTQYF	TGTGCCAGCAGTGCTAGCGGGAGGGCCTCAGATACGCAGTATTTT
TRBJ2-1	TRBV30	.	few	CASGTPLEYNEQFF	TGTGCCTCCGGGACCCCCCTCGAATACAATGAGCAGTTCTTC
TRBJ1-6	TRBV20-1	TRBD1	few	CSARRQGHNSPLHF	TGCAGTGCTAGACGACAGGGTCATAATTCACCCCTCCACTTT
TRBJ2-3	TRBV20-1	TRBD2	few	CSARRDLTSGTDTQYF	TGCAGTGCTAGAAGGGACTTAACTAGCGGCACAGATACGCAGTATTTT
TRBJ2-1	TRBV6-1	.	few	CATSSWSSYNEQFF	TGTGCCACATCGAGTTGGAGCTCCTACAATGAGCAGTTCTTC
TRBJ1-6	TRBV20-1	.	few	CSARDVGRSSYNSPLHF	TGCAGTGCTAGAGATGTAGGCAGGAGCTCCTATAATTCACCCCTCCACTTT
TRBJ1-5	TRBV3-1	.	.	CASSQGDGSNQPQHF	TGTGCCAGCAGCCAAGGGGACGGTAGCAATCAGCCCCAGCATTTT
TRBJ1-1	TRBV5-6	TRBD1	few	CASSLDGQGAEAFF	TGTGCCAGCAGCTTAGACGGACAGGGGGCTGAAGCTTTCTTT
TRBJ2-3	TRBV5-1	TRBD1	many	CASSLIQGRTDTQYF	TGCGCCAGCAGCTTGATACAGGGGCGCACAGATACGCAGTATTTT
TRBJ2-7	TRBV25-1	.	few	CASSWGHGYEQYF	TGTGCCAGCAGTTGGGGGCATGGGTACGAGCAGTACTTC
TRBJ2-1	TRBV7-3	.	few	CASSLTSVVNEQFF	TGTGCCAGCAGCTTAACTTCGGTAGTTAATGAGCAGTTCTTC
TRBJ2-3	TRBV20-1	TRBD1	few	CSAARAGQGAEDTQYF	TGCAGTGCTGCGCGGGCTGGACAGGGGGCTGAAGATACGCAGTATTTT
TRBJ2-7	TRBV6-2/TRBV6-3	.	.	CASTNGYEQYF	TGTGCCAGCACGAACGGCTACGAGCAGTACTTC
TRBJ2-2	TRBV19	.	.	CASSMTGRELFF	TGTGCCAGTAGTATGACAGGCCGGGAGCTGTTTTTT
TRBJ2-1	TRBV11-2	.	few	CASSAIGLSYNEQFF	TGTGCCAGCAGCGCCATAGGGCTCTCCTACAATGAGCAGTTCTTC
TRBJ2-5	TRBV10-3	.	few	CAISAGMVKETQYF	TGTGCCATCAGTGCAGGGATGGTAAAAGAGACCCAGTACTTC
TRBJ2-7	TRBV4-3	.	few	CASSQQLSLYEQYF	TGCGCCAGCAGTCAGCAATTATCCCTCTACGAGCAGTACTTC
TRBJ1-2	TRBV11-2	.	few	CASSPNRDIYGYTF	TGTGCCAGCAGCCCAAACCGGGACATCTATGGCTACACCTTC
TRBJ1-1	TRBV5-1	.	many	CASSTDTEAFF	TGCGCCAGCAGCACCGACACTGAAGCTTTCTTT
TRBJ2-3	TRBV29-1	TRBD1	many	CSVSVTGYSDTQYF	TGCAGCGTTTCCGTGACAGGGTATTCAGATACGCAGTATTTT